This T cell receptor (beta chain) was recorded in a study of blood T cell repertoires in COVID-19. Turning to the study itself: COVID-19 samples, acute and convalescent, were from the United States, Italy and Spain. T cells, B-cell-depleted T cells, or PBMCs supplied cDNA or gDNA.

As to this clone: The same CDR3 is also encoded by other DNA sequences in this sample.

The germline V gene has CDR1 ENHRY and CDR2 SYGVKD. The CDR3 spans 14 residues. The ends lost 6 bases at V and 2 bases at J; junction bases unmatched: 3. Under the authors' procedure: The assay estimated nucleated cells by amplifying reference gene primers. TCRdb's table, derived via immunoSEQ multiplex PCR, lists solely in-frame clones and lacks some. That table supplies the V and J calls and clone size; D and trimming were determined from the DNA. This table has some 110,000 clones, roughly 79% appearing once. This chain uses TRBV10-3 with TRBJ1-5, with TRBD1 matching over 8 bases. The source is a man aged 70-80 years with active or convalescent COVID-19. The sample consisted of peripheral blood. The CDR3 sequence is CAISGQGGNQPQHF. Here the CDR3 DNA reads TGTGCCATCAGCGGACAGGGAGGCAATCAGCCCCAGCATTTT.